The clone carrying this T cell receptor (beta chain) was counted at least ten times. Its antigen is undetermined. Libraries used about 19,000 to 1,100,000 sorted naive CD8 T cells and 10%, 30% or 50% RNA input. Germline CDR1 SGHRS, CDR2 YFSETQ. V shed 1 base and J 0 bases; nucleotides not matched to a gene: 4. The CDR3 totals 15 residues. TCRdb analysed the PCR reads with MiXCR anew, one entry per CDR3 protein. This table holds roughly 300,000 distinct CDR3 sequences, roughly 23% found once. The data stem from a study of molecular identifiers for immune sequencing clone quantification. Study observations and caveats: Jurkat TCR RNA spiked in from one cell (amid one million naive cells) was reportedly detectable. Clones above 20 RNA copies contained over 98% of effector molecules and under 1% of naive molecules.

The sequencing sample was made of naive CD8+ T cells from blood, with Jurkat cell RNA spiked in. The subset denotes: FACS-sorted CD8+CD4-CCR7+CD45RA+ naive T cells. The clonotype was recovered from a human donor in good health. Some libraries in this study had Jurkat cell RNA spiked in. The rearrangement joins TRBV5-1 to TRBJ2-7; 7 bases are shared with TRBD2. The CDR3 region is CASSLWGGGSYEQYF. The DNA for the CDR3 is TGCGCCAGCAGCTTGTGGGGCGGGGGCTCCTACGAGCAGTACTTC. Using reference TRBV5-1 and TRBJ2-7 for the parts outside the CDR3, the full variable domain is KAGVTQTPRYLIKTRGQQVTLSCSPISGHRSVSWYQQTPGQGLQFLFEYFSETQRNKGNFPGRFSGRQFSNSRSEMNVSTLELGDSALYLCASSLWGGGSYEQYFGPGTRLTVT.